One and the same sample provided the 24 T cell receptor beta chains below, sequenced in a study of cytomegalovirus exposure and HLA in healthy donors. The PCR was carried out with 60 Vbeta primers and 13 Jbeta primers. Assay: immunoSEQ multiplex PCR; the TCRdb copy retains only in-frame clones and omits some. The repertoire holds roughly 200,000 clones, around 77% seen once, with nearly 3% in the top ten. Sample: PBMCs. Receptors were obtained from a woman younger than 45 in good health and CMV-seronegative.

The chain uses TRBV19 and TRBJ2-2, with 8 bases identical to TRBD1. The V gene's germline CDR1 is LNHDA and CDR2 SQIVND (reference sequence). There are 17 residues in the CDR3. Trimming cost V 7 bases and J 3 bases; bases outside gene matches: 13. In nucleotides, the CDR3 is TGTGCCAGTACCGATACCCAGGGGGCATATTACACCGGGGAGCTGTTTTTT. Protein product: CASTDTQGAYYTGELFF. Combining the CDR3 with reference TRBV19 and TRBJ2-2 gives the whole variable domain DGGITQSPKYLFRKEGQNVTLSCEQNLNHDAMYWYRQDPGQGLRLIYYSQIVNDFQKGDIAEGYSVSREKKESFPLTVTSAQKNPTAFYLCASTDTQGAYYTGELFFGEGSRLTVL.

The V gene is TRBV7-2, the J gene TRBJ2-7; 7 bases are shared with TRBD2. CDR1 is SGHTA and CDR2 is FQGNSA in the germline V gene. V shed 5 bases, J shed 4 bases, and the junction held 11 bases outside the gene matches. The length of the CDR3 is 15 residues. The CDR3 DNA is TGTGCCAGCAGCCTGATGACTAGCCTTAGTTACGAGCAGTACTTC. As protein: CASSLMTSLSYEQYF.

This clone appeared a few times. V gene TRBV19 combines with J gene TRBJ1-5; D is perhaps TRBD1 (5 bases). Trimming pared 0 bases from V and 4 bases from J, leaving 13 bases between. The germline V gene has CDR1 LNHDA and CDR2 SQIVND (reference sequence). The CDR3 contains 16 residues. The CDR3 coding sequence is TGTGCCAGTAGTATAGATCGGGCAGGGTGGAATCAGCCCCAGCATTTT. Its protein product is CASSIDRAGWNQPQHF.

The V gene is TRBV19, the J gene TRBJ2-2; the match to TRBD2 covers 13 bases. The J segment lost 2 bases and the V segment lost 8 bases, leaving 11 bases of the junction unmatched. The CDR3 runs to 18 residues. Germline V gene data show CDR1 as LNHDA and CDR2 as SQIVND (reference sequence). The chain's CDR3 is CASHRLAGGIKNTGELFF. The CDR3 coding sequence is TGTGCCAGTCACCGACTAGCGGGAGGCATAAAAAACACCGGGGAGCTGTTTTTT.

J is TRBJ2-2 and V is TRBV6-5; a possible D gene is TRBD2 (5 bases). The CDR3 is 13 amino acids. The ends were cut back, 4 bases at V and 6 bases at J, with 9 bases in the middle. Germline loops: CDR1 MNHEY, CDR2 SVGAGI. CDR3 coding DNA: TGTGCCAGCAGTTTACTGGGAGCCGGGGAGCTGTTTTTT. Translation: CASSLLGAGELFF.

The gene calls are TRBV2 and TRBJ2-3; 10 bases align to TRBD2. CDR1 and CDR2 from the germline V gene are SNHLY and FYNNEI. V dropped 1 base and J dropped 0; count of bases not matched to a gene: 13. This CDR3 contains 20 residues. CDR3 in amino acids: CASSEGFGKRGGRSTDTQYF. In DNA form, the CDR3 reads TGTGCCAGCAGTGAAGGCTTTGGGAAGCGGGGGGGCCGGAGCACAGATACGCAGTATTTT. The complete variable domain, with remaining parts taken from reference TRBV2 and TRBJ2-3, reads EPEVTQTPSHQVTQMGQEVILRCVPISNHLYFYWYRQILGQKVEFLVSFYNNEISEKSEIFDDQFSVERPDGSNFTLKIRSTKLEDSAMYFCASSEGFGKRGGRSTDTQYFGPGTRLTVL.

This chain connects TRBV6-5 to TRBJ2-7; no definite D call. The CDR3 runs to 13 residues. Germline CDR1 MNHEY, CDR2 SVGAGI. V was trimmed by 0 bases and J by 5 bases, leaving 8 bases between them. The CDR3 nucleotides read TGTGCCAGCAGTTACTCCATAGCCAACGAGCAGTACTTC. This codes for CASSYSIANEQYF.

This clone was recorded only once. This chain uses TRBV29-1 with TRBJ2-7, with a possible D match to TRBD1 (5 bases). Germline values: CDR1 SQVTM, CDR2 ANQGSEA. There are 13 residues in the CDR3. V was cut by 4 bases and J by 5 bases, with 15 bases left in between. This CDR3 is CSVVVGAFNEQYF. The CDR3 DNA follows: TGCAGCGTTGTAGTAGGGGCATTTAACGAGCAGTACTTC.

This chain joins TRBV29-1 and TRBJ1-2; TRBD1 is a possible D gene (5 bases). Germline V gene sequence: CDR1 SQVTM, CDR2 ANQGSEA. The CDR3 spans 12 residues. The ends were cut back, 6 bases at V and 1 base at J, with 9 bases in the middle. CDR3 loop: CSVPRGNYGYTF. DNA for the CDR3: TGCAGCGTACCAAGGGGTAACTATGGCTACACCTTC.

This clone was observed a handful of times. The V call is TRBV27, the J call TRBJ2-7; possible D gene TRBD2, 6 bases. CDR3 length: 14 amino acids. V was pared by 3 bases and J by 0 bases, with 9 bases between. Germline V gene lookup returns CDR1 MNHEY and CDR2 SMNVEV (reference sequence). CDR3 region: CASSFGGASYEQYF. The CDR3 nucleotides are TGTGCCAGCAGTTTCGGCGGGGCCTCCTACGAGCAGTACTTC.

V and J are TRBV11-2 and TRBJ2-7; 8 bases line up with TRBD1. CDR1 is SGHAT, CDR2 FQNNGV, per germline. The J segment lost 2 bases and the V segment lost 2 bases, leaving 5 bases of the junction unmatched. The CDR3 length is 15 residues. This chain's CDR3 is CASSLTTGAPYEQYF. CDR3 nucleotides: TGTGCCAGCAGCTTAACGACAGGGGCCCCCTACGAGCAGTACTTC. Full variable domain (missing parts from reference TRBV11-2 and TRBJ2-7): EAGVAQSPRYKIIEKRQSVAFWCNPISGHATLYWYQQILGQGPKLLIQFQNNGVVDDSQLPKDRFSAERLKGVDSTLKIQPAKLEDSAVYLCASSLTTGAPYEQYFGPGTRLTVT.

V is TRBV27 and J is TRBJ2-1; 11 bases are a match to TRBD2. Losses at the gene ends were 5 bases for V and 7 bases for J; bases not matched to a gene: 4. Germline CDR1 and CDR2: MNHEY and SMNVEV (reference sequence). This CDR3 spans 14 amino acids. The CDR3 coding sequence is TGTGCCAGCAGTCCCCGGACTAGCGGGAATGAGCAGTTCTTC. Translated: CASSPRTSGNEQFF.

The chain links TRBV5-6 to TRBJ2-2, with D possibly TRBD2 on 5 matching bases. Germline-derived CDR1 and CDR2 are SGHDT and YYEEEE. The CDR3 has 18 residues. With 1 base removed from V and 0 bases from J, the gap between germline ends came to 16 bases. The CDR3 is CASSLHAGGISNTGELFF. CDR3 DNA sequence: TGTGCCAGCAGCTTGCACGCGGGCGGAATTTCGAACACCGGGGAGCTGTTTTTT.

The chain joins TRBV6-6 to TRBJ2-5; D may be TRBD2 (7 bases). The J call may be mistaken, given a closer DNA end match to TRBJ2-7. CDR1 and CDR2 (germline): MNHNY, SVGAGI (reference sequence). This CDR3 has 14 residues. The CDR3 region is CASRGGREIYEQYF. The DNA of the CDR3 is TGTGCCAGCAGGGGGGGGCGGGAGATCTACGAGCAGTACTTC.

The chain uses TRBV9 and TRBJ1-1; D gene unclear. The CDR3 contains 13 residues. Germline CDR1 is SGDLS and CDR2 is YYNGEE. Trimming pared 0 bases from V and 7 bases from J, leaving 10 bases between. CDR3 protein: CASSVGRRSEAFF. As DNA, the CDR3 is TGTGCCAGCAGCGTAGGGAGACGGAGTGAAGCTTTCTTT.

The chain has TRBV5-1 and TRBJ2-7; D remains ambiguous. Germline assignment: CDR1 SGHRS and CDR2 YFSETQ. Trimming stripped 0 bases from V and 6 bases from J, with 16 bases between. The CDR3 totals 15 residues. CDR3 protein: CASSLDKFPLGEQYF. The CDR3 DNA follows: TGCGCCAGCAGCTTGGATAAGTTTCCCCTAGGCGAGCAGTACTTC.

The chain is built from TRBV5-1 and TRBJ1-1; 11 positions match TRBD1. CDR1 SGHRS and CDR2 YFSETQ come from the germline V gene. The CDR3 totals 15 residues. The trim removed 3 bases at V and 0 bases at J, leaving 1 base unmatched. CDR3 bases: TGCGCCAGCAGCTGGGACAGGGGGATGAACACTGAAGCTTTCTTT. Protein sequence: CASSWDRGMNTEAFF.

V gene TRBV28 combines with J gene TRBJ2-7; tentatively, D is TRBD1 (6 bases). Germline assignment: CDR1 MDHEN and CDR2 SYDVKM. The CDR3 loop spans 18 amino acids. Deletions cut 4 bases from V and 1 base from J, with 23 bases between. CDR3 nucleotides: TGTGCCAGCAGTTCTAAACAGGGAAACAGCTGGCGGTCCTACGAGCAGTACTTC. This codes for CASSSKQGNSWRSYEQYF.

This clone was seen only a few times. The chain links TRBV6-6 to TRBJ1-1; D possibly corresponds to TRBD1 (5 bases). V lost 9 bases and J 7 bases, leaving 9 bases between the germline ends. The CDR3 totals 10 residues. CDR1 and CDR2 from the germline V gene are MNHNY and SVGAGI (reference sequence). DNA of the CDR3: TGTGCCAGTCAGGGTCTTGAAGCTTTCTTT. This codes for CASQGLEAFF.

The rearrangement joins TRBV6-5 to TRBJ2-5; the match to TRBD2 covers 8 bases. V dropped 2 bases and J dropped 11; count of bases not matched to a gene: 10. Germline CDR1 and CDR2: MNHEY and SVGAGI. The CDR3 has 14 amino acids. The CDR3 nucleotides read TGTGCCAGCAGTTACCCCGGGAGGGCGGGGGAGCAGTACTTC. Protein sequence: CASSYPGRAGEQYF.

This clone turned up a few times. The CDR3 sequence: CASSQGLAGDDEQFF. For the CDR3, the DNA is TGTGCCAGCAGCCAAGGACTAGCGGGAGATGATGAGCAGTTCTTC. This chain joins TRBV4-2 and TRBJ2-1, with 12 nucleotides matching TRBD2. V lost 1 base to trimming and J lost 8 bases; unmatched junction nucleotides: 3. The CDR3 contains 15 residues. Germline assignment: CDR1 LGHNA and CDR2 YNFKEQ.

The count of this clone is one. The rearrangement links TRBV19 to TRBJ2-7, with 9 positions matching TRBD1. The CDR3 sequence is 14 residues long. V lost 8 bases to trimming and J lost 0 bases; unmatched junction nucleotides: 5. CDR1 is LNHDA, CDR2 SQIVND, per germline (reference sequence). CDR3 coding DNA: TGTGCCAGTCGGCCGGGACAGGGCTCCTACGAGCAGTACTTC. It specifies CASRPGQGSYEQYF.

This clone was seen a single time. The genes are TRBV19 and TRBJ1-2, with D tentatively TRBD1 (5 bases). Germline lookup yields CDR1 LNHDA and CDR2 SQIVND (reference sequence). The CDR3 loop spans 14 amino acids. The V end was cut by 3 bases, the J end by 7 bases, with 15 bases between. The CDR3 sequence: CASSIQGAEVGYTF. The CDR3 nucleotides are TGTGCCAGTAGTATTCAAGGGGCAGAAGTTGGCTACACCTTC.

This chain joins TRBV6-5 and TRBJ2-5; possible D gene TRBD1, 6 bases. Per the germline V gene, CDR1 is MNHEY and CDR2 is SVGAGI. V was cut by 1 base and J by 6 bases, with 12 bases left in between. The CDR3 is 14 residues long. The CDR3 DNA reads as TGTGCCAGCAGTTACTTGGGCAGGGGCAAGACCCAGTACTTC. Translated, it gives CASSYLGRGKTQYF.